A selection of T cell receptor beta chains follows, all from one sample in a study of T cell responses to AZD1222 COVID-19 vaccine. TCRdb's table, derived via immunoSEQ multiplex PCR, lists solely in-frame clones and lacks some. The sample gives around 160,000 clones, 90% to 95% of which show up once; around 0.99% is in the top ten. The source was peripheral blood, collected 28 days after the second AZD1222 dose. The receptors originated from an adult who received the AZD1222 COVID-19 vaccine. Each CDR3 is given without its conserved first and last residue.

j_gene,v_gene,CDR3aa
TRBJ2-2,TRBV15,ATRSPGQGVGGELF
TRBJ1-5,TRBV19,ASSIAQRGNQPQH
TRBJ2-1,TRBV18,ASSPYFTSGGYNEQF
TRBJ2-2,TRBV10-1,ASRQGPNTGELF
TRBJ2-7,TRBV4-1,ASSLAGQHEQY
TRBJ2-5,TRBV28,ASSLDSNGQETQY
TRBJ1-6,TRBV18,ASSPQGYNSPLH
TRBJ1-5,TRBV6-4,ASSGRSQDRGCNQPQH
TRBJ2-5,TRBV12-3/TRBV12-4,ASNLAGEGTQY
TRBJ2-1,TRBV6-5,ASSYQRGQGVNEQF
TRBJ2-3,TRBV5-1,ASSSFRGGTDTQY
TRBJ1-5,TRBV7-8,ASSLGGGHNQPQH
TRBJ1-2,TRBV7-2,ASSLIGKGYT
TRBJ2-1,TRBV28,ASTPGGPPNNEQF
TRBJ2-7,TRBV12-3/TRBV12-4,ASTWGGAYEQY
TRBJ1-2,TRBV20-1,SARGGYGYT
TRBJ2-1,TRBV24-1,ATSPQGGNEQF
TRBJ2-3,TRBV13,ASSPRTGRGYDTQY
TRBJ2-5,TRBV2,ASSEGTGETQY
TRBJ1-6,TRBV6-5,ASSYRIYNSPLH
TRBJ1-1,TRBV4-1,ASSQEDRVGEAF
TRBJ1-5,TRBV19,ASRRDIDQPQH
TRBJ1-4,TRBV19,ASSEGQVLNEKLF
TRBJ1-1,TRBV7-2,ASSPGQGRLSDRNTEAF
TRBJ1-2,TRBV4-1,ASSQDRGGYGYT
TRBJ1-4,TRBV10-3,AISERQAGEKLF
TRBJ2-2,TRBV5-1,ASSLGYGAPNTGELF
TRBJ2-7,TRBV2,ASSYRDRGLSEQY
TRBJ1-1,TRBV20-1,SAIRVSEAF
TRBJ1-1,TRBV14,ASSQVGGSEAF
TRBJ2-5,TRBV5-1,ASSRTRSPQETQY
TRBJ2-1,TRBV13,ASSLGLAGGVGRHNEQF
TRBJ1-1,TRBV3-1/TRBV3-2,ASSPDGISNTEAF
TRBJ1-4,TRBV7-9,ASSPDGGNEKLF
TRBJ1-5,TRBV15,ATSRDRHQPQH
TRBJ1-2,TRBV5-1,ASSLLGNDYGYT
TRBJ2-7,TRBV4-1,ASSQGVHRAYEQY
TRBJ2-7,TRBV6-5,ASSYLAADEQY
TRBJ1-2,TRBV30,AWSGGPKLGYT
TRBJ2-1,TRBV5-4,ASSFGTGGAVEQF
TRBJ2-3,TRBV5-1,ASSLEMTGSTDTQY
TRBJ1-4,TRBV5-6,ASSLEGKLF
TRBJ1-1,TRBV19,ASSITGHTEAF
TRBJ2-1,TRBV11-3,ASSPRTGTGDPYNEQF
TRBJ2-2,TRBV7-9,ASSLDTLSRELF
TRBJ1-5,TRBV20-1,SASGNQPQH
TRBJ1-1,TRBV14,ASSQPGQGGNTEAF
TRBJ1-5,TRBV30,AWSVERSASFLQPQH